These 3 T cell receptor beta chains share one sample of origin, sequenced in a study of STAT5B mutations in CD4+ large granular lymphocyte leukemia. TCRdb's table, derived via immunoSEQ multiplex PCR, lists solely in-frame clones and lacks some. The repertoire consists of about 48,000 clones, with around 70% occurring once and the leading ten covering more than 1.5%. What was sequenced was CD4+ T cells from blood buffy coats. The receptors originated from a human donor in good health.

This sequence joins TRBV5-1 and TRBJ2-2; 9 positions match TRBD2. Germline-derived CDR1 and CDR2 are SGHRS and YFSETQ. Trimming took 5 bases from V and 0 from J; bases not matched to a gene: 2. The CDR3 extends over 15 amino acids. The CDR3 protein is CASRGGGANTGELFF. The CDR3 bases are TGCGCCAGCAGAGGCGGGGGGGCGAACACCGGGGAGCTGTTTTTT.

This chain joins TRBV5-4 and TRBJ1-2, with D uncertain. The CDR3 sequence is 13 residues long. Germline loops: CDR1 SGHNT, CDR2 YYREEE (reference sequence). V lost 4 bases, J lost 1 base, and 8 bases lay in between. The CDR3 nucleotides read TGTGCCAGCAGCATCACGGATAACTATGGCTACACCTTC. Translating it yields CASSITDNYGYTF.

The chain couples TRBV9 to TRBJ2-5; 12 nucleotides match TRBD2. Germline V lookup: CDR1 SGDLS, CDR2 YYNGEE. The V gene end was trimmed by 2 bases and the J gene end by 4 bases; junction bases not matched to a gene: 3. The CDR3 is 15 residues long. The CDR3 DNA reads TGTGCCAGCAGCGTCGGACTAGCGGGGATAGAGACCCAGTACTTC. Its translation: CASSVGLAGIETQYF.